Below, 10 T cell receptor beta chains from the same sample are listed, as sequenced in a study of response to subunit inactivated influenza vaccine. TCRdb processed the RT-PCR reads anew with MiXCR; each CDR3 protein has one entry. The sample includes roughly 630,000 distinct CDR3 sequences, approximately 15% of them seen just once. The sequencing used PBMCs from blood, collected 14 days before vaccination. The receptors originated from a man aged 50-60 years who received an inactivated influenza vaccine.

There are a few counts of this clonotype. The chain links TRBV29-1 to TRBJ2-1; TRBD2 aligns across 7 bases. The CDR3 contains 13 residues. The germline gives CDR1 SQVTM, CDR2 ANQGSEA. J gave up 6 bases and V 7 bases, and 9 bases lay outside the gene matches. CDR3 protein: CSGTSARGNEQFF. DNA of the CDR3: TGCAGCGGAACTAGCGCCCGGGGCAATGAGCAGTTCTTC.

The chain combines TRBV7-9 with TRBJ2-7, with D perhaps TRBD1 (6 bases). Germline V gives CDR1 SEHNR, CDR2 FQNEAQ (reference sequence). The ends were cut back, 5 bases at V and 2 bases at J, with 13 bases in the middle. This CDR3 region has 14 residues. CDR3 DNA sequence: TGTGCCAGCAGCCCTCTGACAGGCCCCTACGAGCAGTACTTC. The encoded protein is CASSPLTGPYEQYF.

This clonotype was picked up many times. For the CDR3, the DNA is TGTGCCAGCAGCCAGCAACGTTCGGGCTACACCTTC. Residues: CASSQQRSGYTF. The J gene is TRBJ1-2, the V gene TRBV3-1, with D unresolved. This CDR3 has 12 amino acids. Trimming took 3 bases from V and 8 from J, leaving 10 bases between them. CDR1 and CDR2 (germline): LGHDT, YNNKEL (reference sequence).

This clonotype was counted ten times or more. The chain has TRBV6-2 or TRBV6-3 and TRBJ1-1; D not certain. There are 13 residues in the CDR3. V was clipped by 6 bases and J by 4 bases, with 12 bases between them. Looked up from germline, CDR1 is MNHEY and CDR2 is SVGEGT. This CDR3 is CASSRDTSTEAFF. The CDR3 DNA is TGTGCCAGCAGCCGTGACACCAGCACTGAAGCTTTCTTT.

J is TRBJ2-3 and V is TRBV29-1; D perhaps matches TRBD1 (5 bases). Germline CDR1 SQVTM, CDR2 ANQGSEA. The CDR3 runs to 11 residues. As DNA, the CDR3 is TGCAACGTAGGGGATCCAGATACGCAGTATTTT. This sequence encodes CNVGDPDTQYF.

There are a few counts of this clonotype. The chain uses TRBV29-1 and TRBJ2-7; 12 bases are shared with TRBD2. Germline lookup yields CDR1 SQVTM and CDR2 ANQGSEA. Trimming removed 7 bases from V and 4 bases from J; junction bases left unmatched: 5. CDR3 size: 13 residues. The CDR3 spells CSASSGRGYEQYF. For the CDR3, the DNA is TGCAGCGCATCTAGCGGGAGGGGTTACGAGCAGTACTTC.

Only a few counts were recorded for this clonotype. The genes are TRBV27 and TRBJ1-2; 12 bases are shared with TRBD1. The CDR3 runs 18 residues. Trimming removed 6 bases from V and 5 bases from J; junction bases left unmatched: 16. Germline V gene data show CDR1 as MNHEY and CDR2 as SMNVEV (reference sequence). The CDR3 loop reads CASSAYRDRGQWGYGYTF. In DNA form, the CDR3 reads TGTGCCAGCAGCGCATACAGGGACAGGGGGCAGTGGGGATATGGCTACACCTTC.

This clonotype was counted only a few times. The J gene is TRBJ1-2, the V gene TRBV12-3 or TRBV12-4, with 9 bases identical to TRBD1. V shed 4 bases, J shed 1 base, and the junction held 7 bases outside the gene matches. This CDR3 region has 16 residues. The CDR3 is CASSWGTGPFNYGYTF. CDR3 bases: TGTGCCAGCAGTTGGGGGACAGGGCCGTTTAACTATGGCTACACCTTC.

V gene TRBV19 combines with J gene TRBJ2-2, with TRBD1 matching 8 bases. The CDR3 is 16 amino acids. Germline CDR1 is LNHDA and CDR2 is SQIVND (reference sequence). V dropped 5 bases and J dropped 5; count of bases not matched to a gene: 10. For the CDR3, the DNA is TGTGCCAGTAGTCCCTGGACAGGGTCGATTACCGGGGAGCTGTTTTTT. Its translation is CASSPWTGSITGELFF.

This clonotype was seen many times. V and J are TRBV7-2 and TRBJ2-2; TRBD2 aligns across 13 bases. This CDR3 has 16 amino acids. The V segment lost 1 base and the J segment 4 bases; nucleotides outside the gene matches: 0. Germline lookup yields CDR1 SGHTA and CDR2 FQGNSA. CDR3 sequence: CASSLGTSGSTGELFF. CDR3 DNA: TGTGCCAGCAGCTTAGGGACTAGCGGGAGCACCGGGGAGCTGTTTTTT. Variable domain in full (rest from reference TRBV7-2 and TRBJ2-2): GAGVSQSPSNKVTEKGKDVELRCDPISGHTALYWYRQSLGQGLEFLIYFQGNSAPDKSGLPSDRFSAERTGGSVSTLTIQRTQQEDSAVYLCASSLGTSGSTGELFFGEGSRLTVL.